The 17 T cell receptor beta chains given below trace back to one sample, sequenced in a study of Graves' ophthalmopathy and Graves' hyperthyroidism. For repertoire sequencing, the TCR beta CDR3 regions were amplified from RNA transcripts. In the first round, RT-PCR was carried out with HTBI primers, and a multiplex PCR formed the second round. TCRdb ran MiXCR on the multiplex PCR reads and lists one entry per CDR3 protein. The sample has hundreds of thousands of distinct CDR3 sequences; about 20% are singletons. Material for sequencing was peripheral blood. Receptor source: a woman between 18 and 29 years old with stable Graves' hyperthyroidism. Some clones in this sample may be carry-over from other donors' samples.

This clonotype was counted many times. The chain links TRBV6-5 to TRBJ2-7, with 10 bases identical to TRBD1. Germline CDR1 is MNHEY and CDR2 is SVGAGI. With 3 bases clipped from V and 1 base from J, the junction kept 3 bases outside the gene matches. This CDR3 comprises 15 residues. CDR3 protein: CASSYGDRGSYEQYF. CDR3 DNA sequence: TGTGCCAGCAGTTATGGGGACAGGGGTTCCTACGAGCAGTACTTC.

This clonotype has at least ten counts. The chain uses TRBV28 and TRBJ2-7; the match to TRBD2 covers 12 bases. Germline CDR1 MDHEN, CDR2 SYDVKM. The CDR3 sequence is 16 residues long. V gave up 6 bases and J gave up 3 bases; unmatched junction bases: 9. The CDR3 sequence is CASSPGWTSGIYEQYF. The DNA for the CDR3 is TGTGCCAGCAGCCCGGGTTGGACTAGCGGGATCTACGAGCAGTACTTC. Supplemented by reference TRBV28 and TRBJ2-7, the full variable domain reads DVKVTQSSRYLVKRTGEKVFLECVQDMDHENMFWYRQDPGLGLRLIYFSYDVKMKEKGDIPEGYSVSREKKERFSLILESASTNQTSMYLCASSPGWTSGIYEQYFGPGTRLTVT.

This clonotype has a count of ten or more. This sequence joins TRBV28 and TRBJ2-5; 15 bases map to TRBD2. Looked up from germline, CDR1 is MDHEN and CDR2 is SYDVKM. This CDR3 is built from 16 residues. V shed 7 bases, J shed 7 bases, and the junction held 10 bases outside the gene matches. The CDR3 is CASTTRTSGRVRTQYF. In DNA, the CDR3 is TGTGCCAGCACCACAAGGACTAGCGGGAGGGTTCGGACCCAGTACTTC.

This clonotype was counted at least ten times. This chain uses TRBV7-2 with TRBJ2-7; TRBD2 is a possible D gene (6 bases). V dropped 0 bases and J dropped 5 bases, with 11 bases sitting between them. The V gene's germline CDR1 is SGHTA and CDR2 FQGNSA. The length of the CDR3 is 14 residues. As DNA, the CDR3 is TGTGCCAGCAGCTTAGCTGGCCAGCGGGACGAGCAGTACTTC. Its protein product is CASSLAGQRDEQYF.

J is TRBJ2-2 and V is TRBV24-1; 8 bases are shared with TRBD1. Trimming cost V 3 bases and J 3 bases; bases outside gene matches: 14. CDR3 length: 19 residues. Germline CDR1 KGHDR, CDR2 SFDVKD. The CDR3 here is CATSDPILRTGWDTGELFF. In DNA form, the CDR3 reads TGTGCCACCAGTGATCCCATACTCCGGACAGGGTGGGACACCGGGGAGCTGTTTTTT.

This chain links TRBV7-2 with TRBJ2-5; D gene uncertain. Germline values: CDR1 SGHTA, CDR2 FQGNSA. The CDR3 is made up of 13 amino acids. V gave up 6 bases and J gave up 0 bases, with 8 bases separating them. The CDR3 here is CASSFEYQETQYF. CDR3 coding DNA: TGTGCCAGCAGTTTTGAGTACCAAGAGACCCAGTACTTC.

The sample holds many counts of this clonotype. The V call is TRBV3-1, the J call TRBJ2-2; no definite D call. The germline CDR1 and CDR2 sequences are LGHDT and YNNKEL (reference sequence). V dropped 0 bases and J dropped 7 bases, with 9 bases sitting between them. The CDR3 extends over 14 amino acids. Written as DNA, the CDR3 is TGTGCCAGCAGCCAAGATCAACGTAGCGGGGAGCTGTTTTTT. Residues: CASSQDQRSGELFF.

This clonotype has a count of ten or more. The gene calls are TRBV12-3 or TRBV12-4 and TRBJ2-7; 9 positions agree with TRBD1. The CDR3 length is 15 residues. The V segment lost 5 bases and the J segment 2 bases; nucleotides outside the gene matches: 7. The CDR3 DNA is TGTGCCAGCAGTGCCGCGACAGGGGGAACCTACGAGCAGTACTTC. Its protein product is CASSAATGGTYEQYF.

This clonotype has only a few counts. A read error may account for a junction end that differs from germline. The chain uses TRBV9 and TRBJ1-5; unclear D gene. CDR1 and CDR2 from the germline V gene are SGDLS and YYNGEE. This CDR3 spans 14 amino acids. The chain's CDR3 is CASSAEGSNQPRHF. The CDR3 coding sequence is TGTGCCAGCAGCGCGGAGGGATCCAATCAGCCCCGGCATTTT.

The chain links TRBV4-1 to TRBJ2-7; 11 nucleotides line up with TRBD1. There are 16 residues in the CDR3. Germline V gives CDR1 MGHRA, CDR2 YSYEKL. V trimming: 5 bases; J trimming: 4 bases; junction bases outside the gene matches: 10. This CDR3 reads CASSKLGQGARYEQYF. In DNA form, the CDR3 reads TGCGCCAGCAGCAAGCTCGGACAGGGGGCCAGGTACGAGCAGTACTTC.

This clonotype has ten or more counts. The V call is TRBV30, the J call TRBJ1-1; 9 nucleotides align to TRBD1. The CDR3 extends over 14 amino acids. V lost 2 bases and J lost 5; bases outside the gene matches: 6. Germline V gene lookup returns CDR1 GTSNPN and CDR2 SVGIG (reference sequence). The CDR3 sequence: CAWSLTGGYTEAFF. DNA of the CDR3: TGTGCCTGGAGTTTAACAGGGGGCTATACTGAAGCTTTCTTT.

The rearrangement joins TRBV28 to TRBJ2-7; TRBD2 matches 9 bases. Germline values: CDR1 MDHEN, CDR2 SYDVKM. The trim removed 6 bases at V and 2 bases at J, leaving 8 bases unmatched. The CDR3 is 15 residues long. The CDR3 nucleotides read TGTGCCAGCAGCCGAGCGGGGGGCCACCCCTACGAGCAGTACTTC. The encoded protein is CASSRAGGHPYEQYF. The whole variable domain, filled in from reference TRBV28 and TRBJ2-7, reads DVKVTQSSRYLVKRTGEKVFLECVQDMDHENMFWYRQDPGLGLRLIYFSYDVKMKEKGDIPEGYSVSREKKERFSLILESASTNQTSMYLCASSRAGGHPYEQYFGPGTRLTVT.

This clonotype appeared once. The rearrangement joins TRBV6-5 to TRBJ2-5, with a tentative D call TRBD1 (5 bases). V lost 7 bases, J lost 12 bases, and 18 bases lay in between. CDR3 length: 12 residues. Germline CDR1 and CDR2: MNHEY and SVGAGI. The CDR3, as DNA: TGTGCCAGCACAGGGCTACAAGAGACGGAGTACTTC. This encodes CASTGLQETEYF.

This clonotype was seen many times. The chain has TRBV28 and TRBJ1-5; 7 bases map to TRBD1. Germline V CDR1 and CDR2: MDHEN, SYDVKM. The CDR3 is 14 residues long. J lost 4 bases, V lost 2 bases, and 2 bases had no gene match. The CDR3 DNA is TGTGCCAGCAGTTTAAGGGACAGAAATCAGCCCCAGCATTTT. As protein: CASSLRDRNQPQHF.

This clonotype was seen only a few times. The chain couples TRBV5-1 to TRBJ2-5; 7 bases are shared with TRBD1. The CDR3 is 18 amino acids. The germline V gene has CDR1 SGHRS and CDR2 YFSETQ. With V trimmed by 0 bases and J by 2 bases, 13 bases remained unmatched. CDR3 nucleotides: TGCGCCAGCAGCTTGGCGTCGACAGGGCCCTCAAGACAAGAGACCCAGTACTTC. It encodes CASSLASTGPSRQETQYF.

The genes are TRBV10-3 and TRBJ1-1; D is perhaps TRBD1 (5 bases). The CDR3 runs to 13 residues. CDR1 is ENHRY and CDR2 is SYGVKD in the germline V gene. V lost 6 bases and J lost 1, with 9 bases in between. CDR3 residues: CAIRGVGNTEAFF. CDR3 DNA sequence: TGTGCCATCAGGGGGGTTGGGAACACTGAAGCTTTCTTT.

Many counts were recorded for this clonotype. The CDR3 is CASSENLVEAFF. DNA of the CDR3: TGTGCCAGCAGTGAAAATTTGGTTGAAGCTTTCTTT. The gene calls are TRBV2 and TRBJ1-1; D is unclear. The V end lost 2 bases, the J end lost 7 bases, and 8 bases lay between the germline ends. Germline assignment: CDR1 SNHLY and CDR2 FYNNEI. The CDR3 length is 12 residues.